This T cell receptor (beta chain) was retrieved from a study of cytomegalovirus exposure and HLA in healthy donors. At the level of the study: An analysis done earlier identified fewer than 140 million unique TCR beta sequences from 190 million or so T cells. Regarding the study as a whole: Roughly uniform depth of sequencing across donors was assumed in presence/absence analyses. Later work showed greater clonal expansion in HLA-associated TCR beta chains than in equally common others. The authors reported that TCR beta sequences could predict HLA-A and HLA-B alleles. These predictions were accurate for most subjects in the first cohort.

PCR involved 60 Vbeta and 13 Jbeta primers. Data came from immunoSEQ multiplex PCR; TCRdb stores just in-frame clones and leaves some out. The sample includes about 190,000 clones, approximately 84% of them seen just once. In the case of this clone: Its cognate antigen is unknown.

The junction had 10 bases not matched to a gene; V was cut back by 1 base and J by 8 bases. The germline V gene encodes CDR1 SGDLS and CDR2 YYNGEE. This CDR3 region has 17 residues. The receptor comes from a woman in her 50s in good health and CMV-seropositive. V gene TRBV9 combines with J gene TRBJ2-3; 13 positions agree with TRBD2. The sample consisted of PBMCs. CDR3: CASSVQSGTSGTSTQYF. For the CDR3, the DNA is TGTGCCAGCAGCGTACAGTCTGGGACTAGCGGGACTTCTACGCAGTATTTT. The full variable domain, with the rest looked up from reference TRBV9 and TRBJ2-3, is DSGVTQTPKHLITATGQRVTLRCSPRSGDLSVYWYQQSLDQGLQFLIQYYNGEERAKGNILERFSAQQFPDLHSELNLSSLELGDSALYFCASSVQSGTSGTSTQYFGPGTRLTVL.